The 2 T cell receptor beta chains reported below all come from one sample, sequenced in a study of cytomegalovirus exposure and HLA in healthy donors. The PCR had 60 Vbeta and 13 Jbeta primers. Sequencing was performed with immunoSEQ multiplex PCR; in TCRdb, only in-frame clones are kept and a portion is missing. The sample has around 150,000 clones; 75% are singletons. The sequencing sample was made of PBMCs. The receptors here all came from a man in his late teens or twenties in good health and CMV-seronegative.

This clone appeared a few times. The gene calls are TRBV4-3 and TRBJ2-6, with a tentative D call TRBD1 (5 bases). With 0 bases removed from V and 3 bases from J, the gap between germline ends came to 9 bases. This CDR3 has 16 residues. Germline CDR1 reads LGHNA; CDR2 reads YSLEER. As DNA, the CDR3 is TGCGCCAGCAGCCAAGATGGGGCGAGTGGGGCCAACGTCCTGACTTTC. It specifies CASSQDGASGANVLTF.

This clone was observed a few times. The chain uses TRBV5-1 and TRBJ2-3; TRBD1 might be the D (5 bases). V was pared by 0 bases and J by 0 bases, with 14 bases between. The CDR3 consists of 17 residues. Germline values: CDR1 SGHRS, CDR2 YFSETQ. CDR3 amino acids: CASSLDPQGSSTDTQYF. For the CDR3, the DNA is TGCGCCAGCAGCTTGGACCCTCAGGGATCTAGCACAGATACGCAGTATTTT.